The clone carrying this T cell receptor beta chain was recorded a few times. The data derive from a study of sequential checkpoint blockade in melanoma. About the study: Both treatment sequences were followed by maintenance nivolumab. TCRβ was sequenced from DNA of 91 pretreatment tumors. Twenty-two patients had matched tumor biopsies before treatment and at week 13 after nivolumab or ipilimumab alone.

Sequencing was performed with immunoSEQ multiplex PCR; in TCRdb, only in-frame clones are kept and a portion is missing. The sample contains roughly 2,500 clones, about a fifth of which appear only once. Treatment specified: randomized to nivolumab then ipilimumab (arm A) or the reverse (arm B). Germline V lookup: CDR1 LNHDA, CDR2 SQIVND (reference sequence). The CDR3 has 16 amino acids. Losses at the gene ends were 3 bases for V and 2 bases for J; bases not matched to a gene: 4. This clonotype originated in a human donor with melanoma. The specimen comprised tumor tissue (inferred from file names), sampled from a patient given nivolumab and ipilimumab in sequence. The chain links TRBV19 to TRBJ1-6, with 7 nucleotides matching TRBD1. The CDR3 spells CASSMTGITYNSPLHF. The CDR3 DNA sequence: TGTGCCAGTAGTATGACAGGGATAACCTATAATTCACCCCTCCACTTT.